The 3 T cell receptor beta chains reported below all come from one sample, sequenced in a study of cytomegalovirus exposure and HLA in healthy donors. 60 Vbeta and 13 Jbeta primers were used in PCR. Some clones are missing from TCRdb's copy, which holds only in-frame ones; the method was immunoSEQ multiplex PCR. There are about 120,000 clones in the sample; roughly three fifths occur only once, and roughly 8.6% lies in the top ten. Sequenced input: PBMCs. These receptors were obtained from a woman aged 40 to 50 in good health and CMV-seropositive.

The rearrangement links TRBV19 to TRBJ1-1, with TRBD1 identical over 7 bases. CDR1 is LNHDA, CDR2 SQIVND, per germline (reference sequence). The CDR3 runs 14 residues. V gave up 5 bases and J gave up 5 bases; unmatched junction bases: 8. The CDR3 DNA follows: TGTGCCAGTAGTTTTACCTCAGGGGGGACTGAAGCTTTCTTT. Residues: CASSFTSGGTEAFF.

This chain uses TRBV11-2 with TRBJ2-7; D is perhaps TRBD2 (6 bases). The ends were cut back, 2 bases at V and 0 bases at J, with 11 bases in the middle. The CDR3 sequence is 15 residues long. Germline assignment: CDR1 SGHAT and CDR2 FQNNGV. The CDR3 DNA follows: TGTGCCAGCAGCTTACTCGCGGGAAGCTCCTACGAGCAGTACTTC. Translation gives CASSLLAGSSYEQYF.

This clone turned up a few times. This sequence joins TRBV28 and TRBJ1-5; TRBD1 agrees at 7 bases. The CDR3 runs to 18 residues. Germline V lookup: CDR1 MDHEN, CDR2 SYDVKM. J was trimmed by 3 bases and V by 2 bases; bases with no gene match: 13. CDR3 bases: TGTGCCAGCAGTTTACGAGGCGTCGGGCAGGGGGTCAATCAGCCCCAGCATTTT. Translation gives CASSLRGVGQGVNQPQHF.